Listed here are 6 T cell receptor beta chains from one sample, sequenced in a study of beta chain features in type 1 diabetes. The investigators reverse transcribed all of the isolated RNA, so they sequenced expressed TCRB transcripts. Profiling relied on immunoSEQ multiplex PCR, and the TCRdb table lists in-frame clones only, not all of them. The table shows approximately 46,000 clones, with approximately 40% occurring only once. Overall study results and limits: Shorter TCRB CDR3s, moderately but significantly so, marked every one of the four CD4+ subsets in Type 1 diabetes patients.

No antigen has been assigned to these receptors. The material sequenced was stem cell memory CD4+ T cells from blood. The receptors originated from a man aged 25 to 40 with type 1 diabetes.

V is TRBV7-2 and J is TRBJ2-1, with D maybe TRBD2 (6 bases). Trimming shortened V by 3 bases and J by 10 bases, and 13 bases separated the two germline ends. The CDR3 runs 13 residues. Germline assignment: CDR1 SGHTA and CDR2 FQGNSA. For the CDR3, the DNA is TGTGCCAGCAGCTTTAGCGGCGGGATCGAGCAGTTCTTC. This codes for CASSFSGGIEQFF. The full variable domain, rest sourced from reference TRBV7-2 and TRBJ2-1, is GAGVSQSPSNKVTEKGKDVELRCDPISGHTALYWYRQSLGQGLEFLIYFQGNSAPDKSGLPSDRFSAERTGGSVSTLTIQRTQQEDSAVYLCASSFSGGIEQFFGPGTRLTVL.

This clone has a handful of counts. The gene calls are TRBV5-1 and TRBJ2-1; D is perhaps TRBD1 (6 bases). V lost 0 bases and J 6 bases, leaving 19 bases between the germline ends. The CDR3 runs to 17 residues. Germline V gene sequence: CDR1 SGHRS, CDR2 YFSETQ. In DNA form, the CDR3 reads TGCGCCAGCAGCTTGGCCAAGGGAGTAGTAGGGGGCAATGAGCAGTTCTTC. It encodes CASSLAKGVVGGNEQFF.

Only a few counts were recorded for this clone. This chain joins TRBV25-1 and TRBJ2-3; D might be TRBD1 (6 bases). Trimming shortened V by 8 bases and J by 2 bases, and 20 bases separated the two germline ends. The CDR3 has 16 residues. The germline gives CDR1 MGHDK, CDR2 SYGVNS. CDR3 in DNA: TGTGCCAGCTCCCCGATACAGGGCCCAACCACAGATACGCAGTATTTT. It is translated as CASSPIQGPTTDTQYF.

In nucleotides, the CDR3 is TGTGCCAGTAGTCAGGACAGGGGCAATCAGCCCCAGCATTTT. As protein: CASSQDRGNQPQHF. V usage is TRBV19 and J usage is TRBJ1-5, with 8 positions matching TRBD1. V was pared by 5 bases and J by 2 bases, with 2 bases of the junction left unmatched. The CDR3 consists of 14 residues. The germline V gene has CDR1 LNHDA and CDR2 SQIVND (reference sequence).

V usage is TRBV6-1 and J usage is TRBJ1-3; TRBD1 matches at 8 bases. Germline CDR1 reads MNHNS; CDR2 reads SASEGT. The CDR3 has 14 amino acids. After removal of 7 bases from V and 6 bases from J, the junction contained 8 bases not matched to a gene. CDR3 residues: CASTRTGSENTIYF. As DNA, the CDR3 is TGTGCCAGCACCCGGACAGGGTCGGAAAACACCATATATTTT.

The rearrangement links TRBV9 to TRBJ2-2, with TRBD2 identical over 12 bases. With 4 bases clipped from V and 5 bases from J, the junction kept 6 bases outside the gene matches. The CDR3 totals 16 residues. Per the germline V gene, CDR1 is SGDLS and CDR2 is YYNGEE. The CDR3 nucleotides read TGTGCCAGCAGCCCCACTAGCGGGAGGAGGACCGGGGAGCTGTTTTTT. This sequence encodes CASSPTSGRRTGELFF.